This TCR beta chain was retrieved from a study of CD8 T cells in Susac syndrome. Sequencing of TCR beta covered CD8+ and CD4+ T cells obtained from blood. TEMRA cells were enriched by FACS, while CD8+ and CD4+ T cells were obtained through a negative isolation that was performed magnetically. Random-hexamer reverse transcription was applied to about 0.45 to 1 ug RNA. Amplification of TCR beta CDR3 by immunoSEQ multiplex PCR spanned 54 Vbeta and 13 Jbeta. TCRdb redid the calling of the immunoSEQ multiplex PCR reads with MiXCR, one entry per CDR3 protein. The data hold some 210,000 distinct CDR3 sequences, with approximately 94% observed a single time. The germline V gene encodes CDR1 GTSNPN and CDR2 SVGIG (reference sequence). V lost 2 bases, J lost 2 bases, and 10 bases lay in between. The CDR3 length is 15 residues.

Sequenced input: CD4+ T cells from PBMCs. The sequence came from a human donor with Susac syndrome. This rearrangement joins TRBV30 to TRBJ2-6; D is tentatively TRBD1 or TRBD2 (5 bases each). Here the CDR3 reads CAWSLGATGANVLTF. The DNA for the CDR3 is TGTGCCTGGAGTCTCGGGGCTACTGGGGCCAACGTCCTGACTTTC. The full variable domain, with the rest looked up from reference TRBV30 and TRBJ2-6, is SQTIHQWPATLVQPVGSPLSLECTVEGTSNPNLYWYRQAAGRGLQLLFYSVGIGQISSEVPQNLSASRPQDRQFILSSKKLLLSDSGFYLCAWSLGATGANVLTFGAGSRLTVL.